The entry below gives a single T cell receptor beta chain sequence along with its context. The sample is drawn from a study of Ad26.COV2.S vaccination and SARS-CoV-2 variants. Clones were read by immunoSEQ multiplex PCR, and TCRdb kept only the in-frame ones, dropping some. The sample lists fewer than 800,000 clones; more than 80% were seen once. The treatment denotes: 15 to 20 received Ad26.COV2.S at low or high dose, single or two shots; roughly five received placebo; per-sample allocation not given. Sampling took place 63 days after the first vaccine or placebo injection. Boston provided a donor who was an adult aged 18-55 years. The source was peripheral blood, collected in a trial of Ad26.COV2.S vaccine versus placebo. The TCR originated in a person aged 18-60 years who received the Ad26.COV2.S COVID-19 vaccine or a placebo.

This chain's CDR3 is CASSQTGPYEQYF. The CDR3 DNA reads TGTGCCAGCAGCCAAACAGGGCCCTACGAGCAGTACTTC. V usage is TRBV3-1 (or the pseudogene TRBV3-2) and J usage is TRBJ2-7; weak D call: TRBD1 (6 bases). Germline CDR1 and CDR2: LGHDT and YNNKEL (reference sequence). This CDR3 spans 13 amino acids. V was shortened by 2 bases and J by 2 bases, with 7 bases between the two germline ends.